Listed below are T cell receptor beta chains from one sample, sequenced in a study of blood T cell repertoires in COVID-19. Only in-frame clones appear in the TCRdb table, and some are missing; sequencing was by immunoSEQ multiplex PCR. The data show 350,000 to 400,000 clones, with more than 80% seen just once and about 3% held by the top ten. The sequenced sample consisted of peripheral blood. The origin of the receptors is a woman aged 25 to 39 with COVID-19, enrolled during active disease. The CDR3 runs from the conserved cysteine through the conserved F or W. Each record gives: J gene, D gene, clone size, V gene, CDR3 protein, CDR3 DNA. D genes are given only for firm matches. Size values are once, few and many counts, or a class for expanded clones, and some rows have none.

j_call: TRBJ1-5; d_call: -; clone_size: -; v_call: TRBV3-1/TRBV3-2; cdr3_aa: CASSPGQPGGIRPQHF; cdr3_nt: TGTGCCAGCAGCCCTGGACAGCCGGGAGGAATTAGGCCCCAGCATTTT
j_call: TRBJ1-4; d_call: -; clone_size: -; v_call: TRBV5-8; cdr3_aa: CASSLGPGLVEKLFF; cdr3_nt: TGTGCCAGCAGCTTGGGGCCGGGGTTGGTTGAAAAACTGTTTTTT
j_call: TRBJ1-1; d_call: -; clone_size: -; v_call: TRBV28; cdr3_aa: CASSLGAAQKNTEAFF; cdr3_nt: TGTGCCAGCAGTTTAGGGGCAGCGCAGAAGAACACTGAAGCTTTCTTT
j_call: TRBJ1-2; d_call: TRBD1; clone_size: -; v_call: TRBV4-2; cdr3_aa: CASSQAQGNYGYTF; cdr3_nt: TGTGCCAGCAGCCAAGCACAGGGGAACTATGGCTACACCTTC
j_call: TRBJ2-3; d_call: -; clone_size: -; v_call: TRBV2; cdr3_aa: CASLLTGSTDTQYF; cdr3_nt: TGTGCCAGCCTCCTCACGGGTAGCACAGATACGCAGTATTTT
j_call: TRBJ2-7; d_call: TRBD1; clone_size: -; v_call: TRBV10-3; cdr3_aa: CAIISRDRSYEQYF; cdr3_nt: TGTGCCATCATATCCCGGGACAGGTCCTACGAGCAGTACTTC
j_call: TRBJ1-2; d_call: TRBD1; clone_size: few; v_call: TRBV30; cdr3_aa: CARGTGYGYTF; cdr3_nt: TGTGCCAGAGGGACAGGCTATGGCTACACCTTC
j_call: TRBJ1-4; d_call: -; clone_size: -; v_call: TRBV4-3; cdr3_aa: CASSQAGSGGEKLFF; cdr3_nt: TGCGCCAGCAGCCAAGCAGGGTCGGGGGGGGAAAAACTGTTTTTT
j_call: TRBJ2-5; d_call: TRBD2; clone_size: -; v_call: TRBV7-9; cdr3_aa: CASSPGLARGGTQYF; cdr3_nt: TGTGCCAGCAGTCCCGGACTAGCGCGGGGGGGGACCCAGTACTTC
j_call: TRBJ2-5; d_call: TRBD2; clone_size: -; v_call: TRBV29-1; cdr3_aa: CSVEPGGETQYF; cdr3_nt: TGCAGCGTTGAGCCCGGGGGGGAGACCCAGTACTTC
j_call: TRBJ2-3; d_call: TRBD2; clone_size: -; v_call: TRBV14; cdr3_aa: CASSQGVRTSAADTQYF; cdr3_nt: TGTGCCAGCAGCCAAGGTGTAAGGACTAGCGCGGCAGATACGCAGTATTTT
j_call: TRBJ2-3; d_call: -; clone_size: -; v_call: TRBV19; cdr3_aa: CASSPVAHGTDTQYF; cdr3_nt: TGTGCCAGTAGCCCAGTAGCCCATGGCACAGATACGCAGTATTTT
j_call: TRBJ2-1; d_call: TRBD1; clone_size: -; v_call: TRBV11-3; cdr3_aa: CASSGRPWDRSPYNEQFF; cdr3_nt: TGTGCCAGCAGCGGAAGACCCTGGGACAGGTCACCTTACAATGAGCAGTTCTTC
j_call: TRBJ2-7; d_call: TRBD1; clone_size: -; v_call: TRBV2; cdr3_aa: CASSASGTGTYEQYF; cdr3_nt: TGTGCCAGCAGTGCGTCAGGGACAGGGACCTACGAGCAGTACTTC
j_call: TRBJ2-5; d_call: TRBD2; clone_size: -; v_call: TRBV11-2; cdr3_aa: CASSLAGGIWETQYF; cdr3_nt: TGTGCCAGCAGCTTAGCGGGGGGGATCTGGGAGACCCAGTACTTC